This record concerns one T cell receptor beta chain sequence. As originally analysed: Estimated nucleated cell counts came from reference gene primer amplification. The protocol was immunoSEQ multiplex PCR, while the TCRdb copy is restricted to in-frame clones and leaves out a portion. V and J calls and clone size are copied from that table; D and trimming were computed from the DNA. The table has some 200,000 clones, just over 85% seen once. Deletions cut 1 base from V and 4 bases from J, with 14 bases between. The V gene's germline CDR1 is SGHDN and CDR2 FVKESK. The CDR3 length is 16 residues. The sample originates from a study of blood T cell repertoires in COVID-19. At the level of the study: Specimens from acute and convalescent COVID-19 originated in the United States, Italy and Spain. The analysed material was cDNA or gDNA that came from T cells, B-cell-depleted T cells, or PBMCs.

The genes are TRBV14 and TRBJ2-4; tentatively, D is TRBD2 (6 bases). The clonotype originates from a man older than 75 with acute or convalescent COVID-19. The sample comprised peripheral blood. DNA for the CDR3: TGTGCCAGCAGCCAAGGGCCGCGAGCGGGTAAAAACATTCAGTACTTC. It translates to CASSQGPRAGKNIQYF.